A selection of T cell receptor beta chains follows, all from one sample in a study of breast tumors, draining lymph nodes, adjacent tissues. MiXCR was run by TCRdb on the multiplex PCR reads, yielding one entry per CDR3 protein. The table includes roughly 120,000 distinct CDR3 sequences, about 20% detected once. The specimen was axillary lymph node tissue. All receptors come from a female donor with breast cancer. Some clones in this sample may be carry-over from other donors' samples. Each CDR3 is given with its conserved first and last residue. D genes are given only for firm matches. A clone size is listed for some rows: how often the clone was seen (once, few, many), or a class if it is expanded.

many TRBJ2-1 TRBV29-1 TRBD1 15 TGCAGCGTTCACCCCGGGACAGGGGTTTTGGATGAGCAGTTCTTC CSVHPGTGVLDEQFF
many TRBJ2-3 TRBV4-1 NA 15 TGCGCCAGCAGTCCCACGGAGGGGGCTATAGATACGCAGTATTTT CASSPTEGAIDTQYF
many TRBJ1-2 TRBV20-1 TRBD1 14 TGCAGTGCCCCCCGGGACAGGGGGCAGAGTGGCTACACCTTC CSAPRDRGQSGYTF
many TRBJ1-6 TRBV5-4 TRBD1 15 TGTGCCAGCAGCCTCCGGGACAGGGCTAATTCACCCCTCCACTTT CASSLRDRANSPLHF
many TRBJ2-2 TRBV12-3/TRBV12-4 TRBD1 13 TGTGCCAGCAGTTTACAGGGGGCCAGGGAGCTGTTTTTT CASSLQGARELFF
many TRBJ2-5 TRBV24-1 TRBD1 16 TGTGCCACCAGTGATTTGGCCTCCACAGGGGTGGAGACCCAGTACTTC CATSDLASTGVETQYF
NA TRBJ1-3 TRBV5-1 NA 16 TGCGCCAGCAGCTTGGTTAGTGGAAGCTCTGGAAACACCATATATTTT CASSLVSGSSGNTIYF
few TRBJ2-6 TRBV5-6 NA 17 TGTGCCAGCAGCCCTGCCCGGGAACACTCTGGGGCCAACGTCCTGACTTTC CASSPAREHSGANVLTF
many TRBJ2-1 TRBV5-6 NA 13 TGTGCCAGCAGACCCTTGGAGGGGAATGAGCAGTTCTTC CASRPLEGNEQFF
NA TRBJ1-6 TRBV28 NA 20 TGTGCCAGCAAACACCACCGGGGGATTCGGGTTAGCTCCTATAATTCACCCCTCCACTTT CASKHHRGIRVSSYNSPLHF
many TRBJ2-5 TRBV5-8 TRBD2 15 TGTGCCAGCAGCCCGTACCAGCGGGGCCAAGAGACCCAGTACTTC CASSPYQRGQETQYF
many TRBJ2-1 TRBV6-2/TRBV6-3 NA 16 TGTGCCAGCAGTACCCACAGGGATTGGGCCTACAATGAGCAGTTCTTC CASSTHRDWAYNEQFF
many TRBJ2-5 TRBV15 TRBD1 17 TGTGCCACCAGCAGGGATTGGACAGGGGCCTCACAAGAGACCCAGTACTTC CATSRDWTGASQETQYF
many TRBJ2-2 TRBV2 NA 12 TGTGCCAGCAGTCGACAGACCGGGGAGCTGTTTTTT CASSRQTGELFF
many TRBJ1-2 TRBV12-3/TRBV12-4 TRBD1 13 TGTGCCAGCAGTTTGGAGGGGGCGCGGGGCTACACCTTC CASSLEGARGYTF
many TRBJ2-7 TRBV30 NA 12 TGTGCCTGGTCCCAGGGAGGCTACGAGCAGTACTTC CAWSQGGYEQYF